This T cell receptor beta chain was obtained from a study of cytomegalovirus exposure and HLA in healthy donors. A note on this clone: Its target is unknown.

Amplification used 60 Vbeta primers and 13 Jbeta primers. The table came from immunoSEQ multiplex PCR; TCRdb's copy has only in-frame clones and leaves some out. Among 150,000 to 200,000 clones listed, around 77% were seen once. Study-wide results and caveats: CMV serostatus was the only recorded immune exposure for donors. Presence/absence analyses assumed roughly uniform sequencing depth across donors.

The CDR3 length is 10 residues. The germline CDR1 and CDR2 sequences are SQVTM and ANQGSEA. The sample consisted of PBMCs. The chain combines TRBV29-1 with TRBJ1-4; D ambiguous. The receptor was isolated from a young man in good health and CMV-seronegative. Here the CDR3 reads CVAVNEKLFF. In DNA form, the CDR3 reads TGCGTGGCAGTTAATGAAAAACTGTTTTTT.